This T cell receptor (beta chain) was identified in a study of Graves' ophthalmopathy and Graves' hyperthyroidism. Exclusion covered patients with other autoimmune diseases or uncontrolled infections (as well as pregnancy or lactation). Diagnosis relied on clinical symptoms, serum thyroxine, TRAb, thyroid ultrasound and orbital computed tomography. The PBMCs were taken from about 10 ml of fresh peripheral blood. General study results and limits: Most thyroid clonotypes expanded beyond 0.001 frequency were also found in blood.

The CDR3 runs 13 residues. RNA transcripts were the source from which TCR beta CDR3 regions were amplified. After a first-round RT-PCR with HTBI primers, a second-round multiplex PCR was run. One entry per CDR3 protein results from TCRdb running MiXCR on the multiplex PCR reads. The table includes under 200,000 distinct CDR3 sequences, less than 45% detected once. As regards this clonotype: Its specificity is unknown. The junction departs from germline at one end; a sequencing error may be responsible.

This clonotype originated in a woman in her thirties or forties with Graves' ophthalmopathy. Sequencing used peripheral blood. The chain uses TRBV12-3 or TRBV12-4 and TRBJ2-5; 10 bases are a match to TRBD2. In nucleotides, the CDR3 is TGTGCCAGCCTACTAGCGGGACAAGAGACCCAGTATTTC. This translates into CASLLAGQETQYF.